This TCR beta chain emerged from a study of T cell responses to AZD1222 COVID-19 vaccine. Points from the study as a whole: It was only after the peak T cell response that any repertoires were sampled. Mostly white British, mostly female donors; authors suggested clonal diversity may be underestimated. Nearly half of spike-specific TCRs reportedly target variant regions that are unmutated in the B.1.351 and B.1.1.7 variants.

TCRdb's copy holds only in-frame clones and misses some; the assay was immunoSEQ multiplex PCR. The sample lists 150,000 to 200,000 clones, 90% to 95% occurring once. Notes on this clone: Its matching antigen is unknown.

V shed 5 bases and J shed 5 bases, with 21 bases lying between them. CDR3 size: 16 residues. Germline CDR1 MGHRA, CDR2 YSYEKL. The specimen comprised peripheral blood, sampled 28 days after the second dose of the MenACWY control vaccine. This receptor was obtained from an adult who received the MenACWY meningococcal vaccine as a control. The rearrangement links TRBV4-1 to TRBJ2-5; tentative D call: TRBD2 (6 bases). The chain's CDR3 is CASSATSGQPGETQYF. The CDR3 DNA reads TGCGCCAGCAGCGCGACAAGCGGGCAACCCGGGGAGACCCAGTACTTC.